The rows below give T cell receptor beta chains drawn from one sample of a study of OX40 agonist ivuxolimab in advanced cancers. Generated by immunoSEQ multiplex PCR, the TCRdb table keeps only in-frame clones and is missing some. The table has 95,000 to 150,000 clones, just under 95% seen once. Specimen: CD4+ or CD8+ T cells sorted from blood, collected in a trial of the OX40 agonist ivuxolimab. Every receptor here comes from an adult with an advanced solid tumor such as melanoma, head and neck, liver or kidney cancer. Each CDR3 is given with its conserved first and last residue. D genes are given only for firm matches. Where a row states a size, it is once, few, many or the class of an expanded clone; other rows omit it.

size	J	D	V	CDR3	DNA
-	TRBJ1-1	-	TRBV6-6	CASSYWDEAFF	TGTGCCAGCAGTTACTGGGATGAAGCTTTCTTT
-	TRBJ2-3	-	TRBV28	CASSLSSTDTQYF	TGTGCCAGCAGTTTATCCAGCACAGATACGCAGTATTTT
-	TRBJ2-2	-	TRBV5-1	CASSSTPGAETGELFF	TGCGCCAGCAGCTCCACCCCGGGGGCAGAGACCGGGGAGCTGTTTTTT
-	TRBJ1-1	-	TRBV2	CASRMTGLNTEAFF	TGTGCCAGCAGGATGACAGGTTTGAACACTGAAGCTTTCTTT
-	TRBJ2-7	-	TRBV4-3	CASSQMVRDYEQYF	TGCGCCAGCAGCCAAATGGTCAGGGACTACGAGCAGTACTTC
-	TRBJ2-7	-	TRBV28	CASSTTRHEQYF	TGTGCCAGCAGTACGACCAGGCACGAGCAGTACTTC
-	TRBJ1-2	TRBD1	TRBV6-4	CASSDSPGTGPANYGYTF	TGTGCCAGCAGTGACTCGCCCGGGACAGGGCCCGCTAACTATGGCTACACCTTC
-	TRBJ2-3	-	TRBV5-5	CASSLAVGDTQYF	TGTGCCAGCAGCTTGGCGGTCGGCGATACGCAGTATTTT
-	TRBJ1-1	-	TRBV10-1	CASSDHRVGEAFF	TGCGCCAGCAGTGATCACAGGGTTGGTGAAGCTTTCTTT
-	TRBJ1-1	-	TRBV28	CASRYSTANTEAFF	TGTGCCAGCAGATACTCAACAGCGAACACTGAAGCTTTCTTT
once	TRBJ2-7	-	TRBV28	CASSRVDVYSYEQYF	TGTGCCAGCAGTCGTGTGGACGTTTACTCCTACGAGCAGTACTTC
-	TRBJ1-4	TRBD1	TRBV5-6	CASSDTGGATEKLFF	TGTGCCAGCAGCGATACAGGGGGCGCAACTGAAAAACTGTTTTTT
-	TRBJ1-2	TRBD1	TRBV6-6	CASSYSGTGENTF	TGTGCCAGCAGTTACTCGGGGACAGGGGAGAACACCTTC
few	TRBJ1-2	-	TRBV19	CASRNLIVGTGGYTF	TGTGCCAGTAGGAACCTCATTGTCGGGACGGGAGGCTACACCTTC
-	TRBJ2-2	-	TRBV2	CASGFQGTGELFF	TGTGCCAGCGGATTCCAGGGGACCGGGGAGCTGTTTTTT
-	TRBJ2-3	-	TRBV25-1	CASRLGGTDTQYF	TGTGCCAGCAGGCTCGGGGGCACAGATACGCAGTATTTT
-	TRBJ1-4	-	TRBV28	CASSLVFKPATNEKLFF	TGTGCCAGCAGCCTCGTGTTTAAACCCGCAACTAATGAAAAACTGTTTTTT
-	TRBJ1-2	-	TRBV25-1	CASSVGSRYGYTF	TGTGCCAGCAGTGTGGGCTCGAGGTATGGCTACACCTTC
-	TRBJ2-5	-	TRBV6-1	CASSRGHQETQYF	TGTGCCAGTTCCAGGGGCCACCAAGAGACCCAGTACTTC
-	TRBJ2-7	-	TRBV2	CASSPRGAYEQYF	TGTGCCAGCAGTCCCAGGGGGGCCTACGAGCAGTACTTC
-	TRBJ2-1	-	TRBV19	CASSKALESSYNEQFF	TGTGCCAGTAGTAAGGCTTTGGAGAGCTCCTACAATGAGCAGTTCTTC
-	TRBJ2-1	-	TRBV6-5	CASSSRDSAGEQFF	TGTGCCAGCAGTTCCCGGGACTCCGCAGGGGAGCAGTTCTTC
once	TRBJ1-1	-	TRBV12-5	CASGLGGGKNTEAFF	TGTGCTAGTGGTTTGGGAGGGGGGAAGAACACTGAAGCTTTCTTT
-	TRBJ2-3	TRBD1	TRBV4-2	CASSQVGQGKDTQYF	TGTGCCAGCAGCCAAGTGGGACAGGGGAAAGATACGCAGTATTTT
-	TRBJ1-2	-	TRBV20-1	CSASYGYTF	TGCAGTGCTTCCTATGGCTACACCTTC
once	TRBJ1-5	TRBD1	TRBV2	CASSGRTGGQPQHF	TGTGCCAGCAGTGGGAGGACAGGGGGCCAGCCCCAGCATTTT
-	TRBJ2-3	TRBD2	TRBV15	CATSGLAGTDTQYF	TGTGCCACCAGCGGACTAGCCGGCACAGATACGCAGTATTTT
-	TRBJ2-5	-	TRBV19	CASSIFGETQYF	TGTGCCAGTAGTATCTTTGGAGAGACCCAGTACTTC
-	TRBJ2-2	-	TRBV28	CASALYRTGELFF	TGTGCCAGCGCCCTATACAGAACCGGGGAGCTGTTTTTT
-	TRBJ2-7	TRBD2	TRBV4-1	CASSQGSQGGDYPAAEQYF	TGCGCCAGCAGCCAAGGCTCCCAGGGAGGGGACTACCCGGCGGCCGAGCAGTACTTC
once	TRBJ2-7	TRBD1	TRBV18	CASSLQGAQDEQYF	TGTGCCAGCTCACTCCAGGGGGCTCAGGACGAGCAGTACTTC
-	TRBJ2-3	TRBD1	TRBV5-4	CASSLAGQGGTTMNTDTQYF	TGTGCCAGCAGCTTAGCCGGACAGGGCGGGACCACAATGAACACAGATACGCAGTATTTT
-	TRBJ2-5	TRBD2	TRBV7-3	CASSLAGGVETQYF	TGTGCCAGCAGCTTGGCGGGGGGCGTTGAGACCCAGTACTTC
-	TRBJ2-3	TRBD2	TRBV7-2	CASSLGRAGVQDTQYF	TGTGCCAGCAGCTTAGGAAGAGCGGGAGTTCAAGATACGCAGTATTTT
-	TRBJ1-2	-	TRBV5-1	CASSSGDPSYGYTF	TGCGCCAGCAGCTCGGGCGATCCCAGCTATGGCTACACCTTC
-	TRBJ2-1	-	TRBV7-3	CASSSGPEAYNEQFF	TGTGCCAGCAGCTCTGGACCGGAGGCCTACAATGAGCAGTTCTTC
-	TRBJ2-3	TRBD2	TRBV18	CASSPGAGVSTDTQYF	TGTGCCAGCTCACCAGGGGCGGGGGTGAGCACAGATACGCAGTATTTT
-	TRBJ2-3	-	TRBV5-1	CASSLETGPSYTDTQYF	TGCGCCAGCAGCTTGGAAACAGGGCCCTCGTACACGGATACGCAGTATTTT
-	TRBJ2-2	-	TRBV7-3	CASSFGGGNTGELFF	TGTGCCAGCAGCTTCGGAGGAGGGAACACCGGGGAGCTGTTTTTT
-	TRBJ2-7	TRBD1	TRBV2	CASSQDRGYEQYF	TGTGCCAGCAGTCAGGACAGGGGGTACGAGCAGTACTTC
-	TRBJ1-2	-	TRBV5-6	CASSPWTEFYGYTF	TGTGCCAGCAGCCCGTGGACGGAATTCTATGGCTACACCTTC
once	TRBJ2-7	TRBD1	TRBV11-2	CASSFLGTGSEQYF	TGTGCCAGCAGCTTCCTGGGGACAGGGAGCGAGCAGTACTTC
once	TRBJ2-2	TRBD2	TRBV6-6	CASTLSGGAGNGELFF	TGTGCCAGCACCCTTAGCGGGGGGGCCGGTAACGGGGAGCTGTTTTTT
-	TRBJ2-6	-	TRBV28	CASSLFGSGANVLTF	TGTGCCAGCAGTTTATTCGGGTCTGGGGCCAACGTCCTGACTTTC
-	TRBJ1-4	-	TRBV6-6	CASSYAANEKLFF	TGTGCCAGCAGTTATGCAGCTAATGAAAAACTGTTTTTT
-	TRBJ2-2	-	TRBV7-9	CASSFVGELFF	TGTGCCAGCAGCTTCGTCGGGGAGCTGTTTTTT
-	TRBJ1-2	-	TRBV29-1	CSVEEVGRNYGYTF	TGCAGCGTTGAAGAGGTCGGGAGGAACTATGGCTACACCTTC
-	TRBJ2-1	TRBD1	TRBV11-2	CASSSDYRGNNEQFF	TGTGCCAGCAGTTCCGACTACAGGGGGAATAATGAGCAGTTCTTC
-	TRBJ1-2	TRBD1	TRBV2	CASSLTGEAGYTF	TGTGCCAGCAGCTTGACAGGGGAGGCTGGCTACACCTTC
-	TRBJ2-7	-	TRBV6-5	CASSRTGPRHYEQYF	TGTGCCAGCAGTAGGACCGGGCCCAGACACTACGAGCAGTACTTC
-	TRBJ2-3	TRBD1	TRBV29-1	CSGVTGTGVTDTQYF	TGCAGCGGGGTGACCGGGACAGGGGTCACAGATACGCAGTATTTT
-	TRBJ1-2	-	TRBV5-4	CASSLEGRLGGYTF	TGTGCCAGCAGCTTGGAGGGGCGGTTGGGTGGCTACACCTTC
-	TRBJ1-1	-	TRBV5-5	CASSLTARENTEAFF	TGTGCCAGCAGCTTGACCGCGAGGGAGAACACTGAAGCTTTCTTT
-	TRBJ2-1	-	TRBV28	CASSTPQGRTSQFF	TGTGCCAGCAGTACCCCCCAGGGGAGGACAAGCCAGTTCTTC
-	TRBJ2-3	-	TRBV7-9	CASNWGASTDTQYF	TGTGCCAGCAACTGGGGGGCCAGCACAGATACGCAGTATTTT
-	TRBJ1-3	-	TRBV6-1	CASTIRTGSGNTIYF	TGTGCCAGCACTATAAGAACAGGCTCTGGAAACACCATATATTTT
-	TRBJ2-5	TRBD2	TRBV7-3	CASSLSSGPQETQYF	TGTGCCAGCAGCTTAAGTAGCGGGCCGCAAGAGACCCAGTACTTC
-	TRBJ2-7	-	TRBV28	CASSLLQGQYEQYF	TGTGCCAGCAGTTTACTTCAAGGACAGTACGAGCAGTACTTC
-	TRBJ2-3	TRBD1	TRBV27	CASSWGQGVGDTQYF	TGTGCCAGCAGCTGGGGACAGGGTGTTGGTGATACGCAGTATTTT